The present TCR beta chain was sequenced within a study of early T cells in non-severe SARS-CoV-2 infection. Points from the study as a whole: Matches to VDJdb favored anti-spike CD8 responses and missed private and CD4 specificities.

There are a few counts of this clonotype. Its antigen is currently unknown. MiXCR, applied by TCRdb to the 5' RACE reads, yields one record per CDR3 protein. The data show 40,000 to 60,000 distinct CDR3 sequences, approximately 5.7% seen once. CDR1 is DFQATT and CDR2 is SNEGSKA in the germline V gene (reference sequence). The CDR3 sequence is 15 residues long. V was pared by 1 base and J by 5 bases, with 17 bases between. Here the sequenced sample was whole blood, taken at baseline. J is TRBJ2-5 and V is TRBV20-1, with a possible D match to TRBD1 (6 bases). The source of this sequence is an adult who was a healthcare worker with PCR-confirmed SARS-CoV-2 infection or an uninfected control (not recorded which). The CDR3 sequence is CSARASLGAGETQYF. The CDR3 region has the DNA TGCAGTGCTAGAGCGTCTTTGGGGGCAGGGGAGACCCAGTACTTC.